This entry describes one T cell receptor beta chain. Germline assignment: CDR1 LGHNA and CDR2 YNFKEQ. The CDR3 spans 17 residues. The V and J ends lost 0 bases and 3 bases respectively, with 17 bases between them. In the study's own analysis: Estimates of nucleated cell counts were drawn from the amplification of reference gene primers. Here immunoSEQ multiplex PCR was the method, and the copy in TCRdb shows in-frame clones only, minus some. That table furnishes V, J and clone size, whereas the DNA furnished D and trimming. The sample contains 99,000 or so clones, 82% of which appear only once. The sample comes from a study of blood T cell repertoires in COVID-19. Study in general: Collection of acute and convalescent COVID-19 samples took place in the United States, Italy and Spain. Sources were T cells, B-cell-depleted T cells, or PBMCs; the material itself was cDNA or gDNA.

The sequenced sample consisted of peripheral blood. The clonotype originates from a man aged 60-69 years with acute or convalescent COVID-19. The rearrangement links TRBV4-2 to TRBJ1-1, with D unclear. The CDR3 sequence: CASSQDPGSSRDTEAFF. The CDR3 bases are TGTGCCAGCAGCCAAGATCCGGGAAGCTCAAGGGACACTGAAGCTTTCTTT.